These T cell receptor beta chains were read from a single sample in a study of PD-1 blockade in mismatch repair-deficient tumors. Libraries were prepared by immunoSEQ multiplex PCR; TCRdb keeps only in-frame clonotypes and omits some of them. Here the sample spans under 50,000 clones, more than 75% being singletons. The sample in question was peripheral blood, obtained 4 weeks after starting pembrolizumab. Receptors were obtained from an adult with mismatch repair-deficient cancer. CDR3s include the opening cysteine and the closing phenylalanine or tryptophan. D genes are given only for firm matches. Expanded clones are given a class, and other clones once, few, many or no size at all.

TRBJ2-5,-,TRBV5-1,-,TGCGCCAGCAGGGGGGCAGATTACCAAGAGACCCAGTACTTC,CASRGADYQETQYF
TRBJ2-7,-,TRBV9,-,TGTGCCAGCAGCGTAGTGCCAGGGGGGACCTACGAGCAGTACTTC,CASSVVPGGTYEQYF
TRBJ2-2,-,TRBV7-2,TRBD2,TGTGCCAGCAGCGCGGGACTAGCGGGAGGGGGGGAGCTGTTTTTT,CASSAGLAGGGELFF
TRBJ2-2,few,TRBV25-1,TRBD2,TGTGCCAGCAGCGGGAGTAGCGGGAGATATACCGGGGAGCTGTTTTTT,CASSGSSGRYTGELFF
TRBJ2-2,-,TRBV5-4,TRBD1,TGTGCCAGCAGCCCGGGACAGGGGGCAGGCGGGGAGCTGTTTTTT,CASSPGQGAGGELFF
TRBJ1-5,-,TRBV10-3,-,TGTGCCATCAGTGAGTCGGGGGAGCTGACCCAGCATTTT,CAISESGELTQHF
TRBJ1-3,few,TRBV10-1,-,TGCGCCAGCGTCGACAGGAGCTCTGGAAACACCATATATTTT,CASVDRSSGNTIYF
TRBJ1-5,-,TRBV15,TRBD1,TGTGCCACCAGGAACCAAGGACAGGGGGCGAATCAGCCCCAGCATTTT,CATRNQGQGANQPQHF
TRBJ1-1,-,TRBV14,-,TGTGCCAGCAGCCAAGAAAGGGACACTGAAGCTTTCTTT,CASSQERDTEAFF
TRBJ2-7,-,TRBV6-5,TRBD1,TGTGCCAGCAGTAGGGACAGGGACTCCTACGAGCAGTACTTC,CASSRDRDSYEQYF
TRBJ1-2,few,TRBV7-9,-,TGTGCCGGAACCCCCGATCCGCTCTATGGCTACACCTTC,CAGTPDPLYGYTF
TRBJ1-3,-,TRBV6-1,-,TGTGCCAGCAGTGTCAGCGTCAGCTCTGGAAACACCATATATTTT,CASSVSVSSGNTIYF
TRBJ1-1,-,TRBV9,-,TGTGCCAGCAGCCTTGGGGGGGGTTGGAACACTGAAGCTTTCTTT,CASSLGGGWNTEAFF
TRBJ2-1,-,TRBV7-8,-,TGTGCCAGCAGCTTGGGACTCCTCGTATACAATGAGCAGTTCTTC,CASSLGLLVYNEQFF
TRBJ2-7,few,TRBV18,-,TGTGCCAGCTCACCAGAGGCAGTTTCTTTTAGCTCCTACGAGCAGTACTTC,CASSPEAVSFSSYEQYF
TRBJ2-1,many,TRBV7-8,TRBD1,TGTGCCAGCAGCAAGGGACAGGGTTCCTACAATGAGCAGTTCTTC,CASSKGQGSYNEQFF
TRBJ2-7,once,TRBV5-6,-,TGTGCCAGCAGCCTAAGGGGCAGAAGCTACGAGCAGTACTTC,CASSLRGRSYEQYF
TRBJ2-3,-,TRBV14,-,TGTGCCAGCAGCCCGCAGACAGGACGGACAGATACGCAGTATTTT,CASSPQTGRTDTQYF
TRBJ1-2,few,TRBV6-6,-,TGTGCCAGCAGACCGGGAGGCAGCGATGGCTACACCTTC,CASRPGGSDGYTF
TRBJ1-1,-,TRBV18,-,TGTGCCAGCTCACCTTCCGGGTTCACTGAAGCTTTCTTT,CASSPSGFTEAFF
TRBJ2-7,-,TRBV11-2,TRBD1,TGTGCCAGCAGCCTTCCGGGACAGGGTTTCGAGCAGTACTTC,CASSLPGQGFEQYF
TRBJ1-2,-,TRBV19,-,TGTGCCAGTAGTGCCTTACGAGAGCCTCACTATGGCTACACCTTC,CASSALREPHYGYTF
TRBJ2-2,few,TRBV27,TRBD1,TGTGCCAGCAAGCCCCAGGACAGGGTGGACACCGGGGAGCTGTTTTTT,CASKPQDRVDTGELFF
TRBJ1-1,-,TRBV30,-,TGTGCCTGGAGTGTGAGCACTGAAGCTTTCTTT,CAWSVSTEAFF
TRBJ1-1,-,TRBV15,-,TGTGCCACCAGTAGGAGGAACACTGAAGCTTTCTTT,CATSRRNTEAFF
TRBJ2-7,-,TRBV28,-,TGTGCCAGCAGTTCATTGAGCTCCTACGAGCAGTACTTC,CASSSLSSYEQYF
TRBJ2-4,-,TRBV5-4,-,TGTGCCAGCAGCTTGTCGGGCTCGATAAACATTCAGTACTTC,CASSLSGSINIQYF
TRBJ2-7,-,TRBV6-5,-,TGTGCCAGCAGCAGACCTTCCTACTCCTACGAGCAGTACTTC,CASSRPSYSYEQYF
TRBJ1-5,-,TRBV6-1,-,TGTGCCAGCAGTGAATCAGAGGATCAGCCCCAGCATTTT,CASSESEDQPQHF
TRBJ2-2,-,TRBV30,-,TGTGCCTGGAGTCGTCTCGGGAGTTCGTCCGGGGAGCTGTTTTTT,CAWSRLGSSSGELFF
TRBJ2-1,-,TRBV11-2,-,TGTGCCAGCAGCTTATGGGGGGCTTACAATGAGCAGTTCTTC,CASSLWGAYNEQFF
TRBJ2-1,-,TRBV5-8,-,TGTGCCAGCAGCTCAGGGTTTACCGCCTACAATGAGCAGTTCTTC,CASSSGFTAYNEQFF
TRBJ1-1,-,TRBV4-2,TRBD1,TGTGCCAGCAGCCAAGAAGGCCCGGGACAGCAGAACACTGAAGCTTTCTTT,CASSQEGPGQQNTEAFF
TRBJ2-7,-,TRBV7-4,TRBD2,TGTGCCAGCAGCTTAGTGCCTAGCGGGAGCTACGAGCAGTACTTC,CASSLVPSGSYEQYF
TRBJ1-5,-,TRBV6-5,-,TGTGCCAGCAGTCCCAACTATAGCAATCAGCCCCAGCATTTT,CASSPNYSNQPQHF
TRBJ2-7,-,TRBV5-4,TRBD1,TGTGCCAGCAGCGCCGGACTTGGGACAGTCGGCGAGCAGTACTTC,CASSAGLGTVGEQYF
TRBJ2-4,-,TRBV2,TRBD2,TGTGCCAGCAGTGAGGAGCGGGAAAGCATTCAGTACTTC,CASSEERESIQYF
TRBJ2-7,-,TRBV28,-,TGTGCCAGCAGGACAGTTTACGAGCAGTACTTC,CASRTVYEQYF
TRBJ2-7,few,TRBV28,-,TGTGCCAGCAGTTCGGGCAGCCGAAGCTCCTACGAGCAGTACTTC,CASSSGSRSSYEQYF
TRBJ1-5,many,TRBV28,-,TGTGCCAGCAGTTTACTGCAGGGCGAAGGACAGCCCCAGCATTTT,CASSLLQGEGQPQHF
TRBJ1-1,-,TRBV6-5,TRBD1,TGTGCAGCAGCCAGGGGGACCCAGACTGAAGCTTTCTTT,CAAARGTQTEAFF
TRBJ1-2,once,TRBV6-6,-,TGTGCCAGCAGCCCTAGGGAATATGGCTACACCTTC,CASSPREYGYTF
TRBJ2-2,-,TRBV10-1,-,TGCGCCAGCAGTGACGAGTACACCGGGGAGCTGTTTTTT,CASSDEYTGELFF
TRBJ2-3,-,TRBV4-2,-,TGTGCCAGCAGCCAAGACCTGCTACCGCGCCAAACAGATACGCAGTATTTT,CASSQDLLPRQTDTQYF
TRBJ2-5,few,TRBV11-2,-,TGTGCCAGCAGCTTCCGGGAGCAAGAGACCCAGTACTTC,CASSFREQETQYF
TRBJ2-1,-,TRBV25-1,TRBD2,TGTGCCAGCAGTGAATACTTGGGTAGCGGGAGATCCTACAATGAGCAGTTCTTC,CASSEYLGSGRSYNEQFF
TRBJ1-4,-,TRBV4-3,-,TGCGCCAGCAGCCAAGGGTGGAGGGTTAATGAAAAACTGTTTTTT,CASSQGWRVNEKLFF
TRBJ2-7,-,TRBV6-6,TRBD1,TGTGCCAGCAGTTACTCATCAGGGGGCTACGAGCAGTACTTC,CASSYSSGGYEQYF